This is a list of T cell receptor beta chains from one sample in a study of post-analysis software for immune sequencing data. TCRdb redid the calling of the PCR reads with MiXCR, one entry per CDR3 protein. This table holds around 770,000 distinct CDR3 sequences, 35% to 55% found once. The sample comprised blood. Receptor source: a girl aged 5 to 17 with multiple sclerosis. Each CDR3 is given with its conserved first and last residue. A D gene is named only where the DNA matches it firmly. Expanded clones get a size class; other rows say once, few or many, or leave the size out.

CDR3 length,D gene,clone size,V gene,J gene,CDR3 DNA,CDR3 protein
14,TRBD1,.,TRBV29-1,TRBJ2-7,TGCAGCGTGGAAGGCCAGGGGGCGCGTAACGAGCAGTACTTC,CSVEGQGARNEQYF
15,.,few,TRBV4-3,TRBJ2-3,TGCGCCAGCAGCCGAGTTAGCCTAAGCACAGATACGCAGTATTTT,CASSRVSLSTDTQYF
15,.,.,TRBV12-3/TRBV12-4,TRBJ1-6,TGTGCCAGCAGTTTACTTTCGGCAGGGTACTCACCCCTCCACTTT,CASSLLSAGYSPLHF
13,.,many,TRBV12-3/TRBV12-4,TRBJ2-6,TGTGCCAGCAGGGCGCCCGGGGCCAACGTCCTGACTTTC,CASRAPGANVLTF
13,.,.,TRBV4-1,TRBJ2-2,TGCGCCAGCAGCCAAGATAACACCGGGGAGCTGTTTTTT,CASSQDNTGELFF
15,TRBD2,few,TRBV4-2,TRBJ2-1,TGTGCCAGCAGCCCCCGACTAGCGGGAGGGGATGAGCAGTTCTTC,CASSPRLAGGDEQFF
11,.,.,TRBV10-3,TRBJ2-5,TGTGCCATCAGCGGCCGGGGAGAGCAGTACTTC,CAISGRGEQYF
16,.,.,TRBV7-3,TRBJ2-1,TGTGCCAGCAGCTTAGCGCACTCGAGCTCCTACAATGAGCAGTTCTTC,CASSLAHSSSYNEQFF
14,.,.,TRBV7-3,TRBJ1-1,TGTGCCTCCCAGCAGGGAGGGGAGAACACTGAAGCTTTCTTT,CASQQGGENTEAFF
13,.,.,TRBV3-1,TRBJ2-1,TGTGCCAGCAGCCAAGTTCAGGGGGGGGAGCAGGTCTTC,CASSQVQGGEQVF
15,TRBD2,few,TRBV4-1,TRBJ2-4,TGCGCCAGCAGCCGCCAGCGGGAGGGCCTGGACCTTCAGTACTTC,CASSRQREGLDLQYF
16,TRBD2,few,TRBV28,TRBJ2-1,TGTGCCAGCAGTTTCCTGACTAGCGGGGCCCGGAATGAGCAGTTCTTC,CASSFLTSGARNEQFF
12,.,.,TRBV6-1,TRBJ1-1,TGTGCCAGCAGTCCTCAGGGGCCTGAAGCTTTCTTT,CASSPQGPEAFF
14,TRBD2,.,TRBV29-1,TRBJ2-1,TGCAGCGTAGAGGGCCTAGCGGGTGATAACGGGCAGTTCTTC,CSVEGLAGDNGQFF
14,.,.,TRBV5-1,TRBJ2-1,TGCGCCAGCAGCTCGGCAGGGTACTACAATGAGCAGTTCTTC,CASSSAGYYNEQFF
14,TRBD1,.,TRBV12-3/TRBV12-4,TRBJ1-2,TGTGCCAGCACCCGGACAGGGGCGGGCTATGGCTACATCTTC,CASTRTGAGYGYIF
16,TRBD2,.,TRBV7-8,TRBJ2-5,TGTGCCGGCAGTCGCGTGAAGGGAGGGCCCCAAGAGACCCAGTACTTC,CAGSRVKGGPQETQYF
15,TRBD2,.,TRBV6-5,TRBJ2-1,TGTGCCAGCAGTCAACTTGCGGGAGGTATAAGGGAGCAGTTCTTC,CASSQLAGGIREQFF
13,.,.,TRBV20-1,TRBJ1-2,TGCAGTGCTAGAGATCCCGGGAAGAGTGGCTACACCTTC,CSARDPGKSGYTF
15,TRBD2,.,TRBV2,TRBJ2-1,TGTGCCACCAGAGAGGGAAGCGGGAGAATCAATGAGCAGTTCTTC,CATREGSGRINEQFF
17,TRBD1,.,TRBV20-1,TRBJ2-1,TGCAGTGCTAGAGGCCTAGGGGGCCAGGGGGCAACGTATGAGCAGTTCTTC,CSARGLGGQGATYEQFF
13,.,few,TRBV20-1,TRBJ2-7,TGCAGTGCTCCCAAGGAATCATCCTACGAGCAGTACTTC,CSAPKESSYEQYF
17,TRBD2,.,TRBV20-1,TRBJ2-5,TGCAGTGCCACCAAAAAACCTAGCGGGATCGGTGAAGAGACCCAGTACTTC,CSATKKPSGIGEETQYF
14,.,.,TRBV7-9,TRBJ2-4,TGTGCCAGCAGATCAGGGGATCATCAAAACATTCAGTACTTC,CASRSGDHQNIQYF
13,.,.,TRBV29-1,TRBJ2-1,TGCAGCGTTGCATCAGGCTCCTACAATGAGCAGTTCTTC,CSVASGSYNEQFF
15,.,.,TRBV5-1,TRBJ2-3,TGCGCCAGCAGCTTAGGCAGCGGCACAGTGGATACGCAGTATTTT,CASSLGSGTVDTQYF
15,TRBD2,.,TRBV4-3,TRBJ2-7,TGCGCCAGCAGCCAACAGAGCGGGAATCGTCACGAGCAGTACTTC,CASSQQSGNRHEQYF
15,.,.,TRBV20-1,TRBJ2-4,TGCAGTGCTAGAGATCGGGCCGGCCTGCACCACATTCAGTACTTC,CSARDRAGLHHIQYF
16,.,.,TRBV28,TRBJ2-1,TGTGCCAGCAGTTTAGGGGACACAATTTCCTACAATGAGCAGTTCTTC,CASSLGDTISYNEQFF
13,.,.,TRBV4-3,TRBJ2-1,TGCGCCAGCAGCCAAGAGTACGGCAATGAGCAGTTCTTC,CASSQEYGNEQFF
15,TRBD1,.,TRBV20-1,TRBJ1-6,TGCAGTGCTCAGGGGGGAACCTCCTATAATTCACCCCTCCACTTT,CSAQGGTSYNSPLHF
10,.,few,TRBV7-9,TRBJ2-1,TGTGCCAGCAGCTTAGAGCGGAAGTTCTTC,CASSLERKFF
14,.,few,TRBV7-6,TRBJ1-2,TGTGCCAGCAGTTTAAACGGGTTAGACTATGGCTACACCTTC,CASSLNGLDYGYTF
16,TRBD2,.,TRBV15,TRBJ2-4,TGTGCCACCAGCAGGAGGCGGGCGGGAGGCCAAAACATTCAGTACTTC,CATSRRRAGGQNIQYF
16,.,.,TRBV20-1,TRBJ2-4,TGCAGTGCTAGAGGCCTAGGGGTGCGAGCCAAAAACATTCAGTACTTC,CSARGLGVRAKNIQYF
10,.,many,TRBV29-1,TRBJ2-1,TGCAGCGTTACTTATAATGAGCAGTTCTTC,CSVTYNEQFF
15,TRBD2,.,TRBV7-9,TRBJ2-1,TGCGCCAGCAGGTCCGCTAGCGGGGTTAACAATGAGCAGTTCTTC,CASRSASGVNNEQFF
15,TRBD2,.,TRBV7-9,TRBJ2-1,TGTGCCAGCAGCTTCCTAGCGGGTAGGCGAGGTGAGCAGTTCTTC,CASSFLAGRRGEQFF
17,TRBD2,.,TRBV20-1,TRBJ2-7,TGCAGTGCTTGTCATGCCGGGACTAGCGGAGCGGACTACGAGCAGTACTTC,CSACHAGTSGADYEQYF
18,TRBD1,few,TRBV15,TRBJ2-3,TGTGCCACCAGCAGAGGGACAGGGCTTGTGCTGAGGCCCGATACGCAGTATTTT,CATSRGTGLVLRPDTQYF
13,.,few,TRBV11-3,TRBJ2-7,TGTGCCAGCAGCTTAGATCCGCTCGCGAAGCAGTACTTC,CASSLDPLAKQYF
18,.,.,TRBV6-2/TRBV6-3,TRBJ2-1,TGTGCCAGCAGTTACACCCTACCTGGGACCAATAATTACAATGAGCAGTTCTTC,CASSYTLPGTNNYNEQFF
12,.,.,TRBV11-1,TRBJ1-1,TGTGCCAGCAGCTTACTCTACGAGGAAGCTTTCTTT,CASSLLYEEAFF
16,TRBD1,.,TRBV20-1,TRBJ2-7,TGCAGTGCAACGGACAACAGGGACAGGAGCTCCTACGAGCAGTACTTC,CSATDNRDRSSYEQYF
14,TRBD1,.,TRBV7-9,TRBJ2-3,TGTGCCAGCAGCCTGGGACAGGTCACAGATACGCAGTATTTT,CASSLGQVTDTQYF
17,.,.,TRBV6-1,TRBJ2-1,TGTGCCAGCAGTGAAGCGTCTTTCTTCTCCAATAACAATGAGCAGTTCTTC,CASSEASFFSNNNEQFF
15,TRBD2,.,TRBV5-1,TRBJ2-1,TGCGCCAGCAGCTTAGCGGGAGTAGGTATAAATGAGCAGTTCTTC,CASSLAGVGINEQFF
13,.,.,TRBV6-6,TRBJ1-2,TGTGCCAGCAGTTTGCCCGAGAACTATGGCTACACCTTC,CASSLPENYGYTF
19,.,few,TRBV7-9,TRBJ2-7,TGTGCCAGCAGCTTAGGGGGGCCGTGGGGCCTGACAGAAGCCTACGAGCAGTACTTC,CASSLGGPWGLTEAYEQYF
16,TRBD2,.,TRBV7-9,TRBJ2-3,TGTGCCAGCAGCCTCCCAGAGACTAGCGGGAGTCATACGCAGTATTTT,CASSLPETSGSHTQYF
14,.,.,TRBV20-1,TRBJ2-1,TGCAGTGCTAGAGTTCTCGCTCTGGGGAATGAGCAGTTCTTC,CSARVLALGNEQFF
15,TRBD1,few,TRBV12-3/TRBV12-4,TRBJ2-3,TGTGCCAGCAGCCGGGACAGCTCTAGCACAGATACGCAGTATTTT,CASSRDSSSTDTQYF
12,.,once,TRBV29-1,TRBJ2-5,TGCAGCGTTGCGAGGAATCAAGAGACCCAGTACTTC,CSVARNQETQYF